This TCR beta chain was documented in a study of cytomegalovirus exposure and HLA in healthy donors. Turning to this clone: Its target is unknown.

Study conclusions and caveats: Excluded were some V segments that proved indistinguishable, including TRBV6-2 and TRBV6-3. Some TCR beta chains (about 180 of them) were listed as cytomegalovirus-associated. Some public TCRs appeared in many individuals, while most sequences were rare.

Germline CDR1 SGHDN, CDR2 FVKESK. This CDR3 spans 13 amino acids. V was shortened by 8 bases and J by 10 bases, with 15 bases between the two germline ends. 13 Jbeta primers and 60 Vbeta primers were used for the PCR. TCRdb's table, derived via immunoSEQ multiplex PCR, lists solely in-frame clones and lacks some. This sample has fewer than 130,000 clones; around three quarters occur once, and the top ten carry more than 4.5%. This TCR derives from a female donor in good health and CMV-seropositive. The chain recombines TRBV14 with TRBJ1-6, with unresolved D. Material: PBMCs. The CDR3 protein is CASAQFRNSPLHF. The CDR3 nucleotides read TGTGCCAGCGCCCAGTTCAGAAACTCACCCCTCCACTTT.